This T cell receptor (beta chain) was sequenced during a study of T cells in Graves' hyperthyroidism and ophthalmopathy. The study, taken as a whole, reports: From stable hyperthyroidism, ophthalmopathy was separated by a 13 V-J model.

The definition of stable Graves' hyperthyroidism was no ophthalmopathy progression within 18 months. Clinical symptoms, serum thyroxine, TRAb, thyroid ultrasound and orbital computed tomography informed diagnoses. V gave up 5 bases and J gave up 3 bases; unmatched junction bases: 12. Germline V lookup: CDR1 SGHVS, CDR2 FQNEAQ. This CDR3 is 18 amino acids long. This clonotype was detected ten times or more. The antigen remains undetermined. There were TCR beta CDR3 regions amplified from RNA transcripts. HTBI primers were the set used in a first-round RT-PCR of the TCR CDR3. TCRdb reprocessed the multiplex PCR reads via MiXCR and lists one record per CDR3 protein. Of approximately 210,000 distinct CDR3 sequences in the sample, approximately 17% were seen once.

V gene TRBV7-8 combines with J gene TRBJ2-5; 13 nucleotides align to TRBD2. Sequenced material: blood. This clonotype originated in a man over 45 with Graves' hyperthyroidism. The CDR3 sequence: CASSPSLAGGSPKETQYF. In DNA, the CDR3 is TGTGCCAGCAGCCCATCACTAGCGGGAGGGTCCCCAAAAGAGACCCAGTACTTC.